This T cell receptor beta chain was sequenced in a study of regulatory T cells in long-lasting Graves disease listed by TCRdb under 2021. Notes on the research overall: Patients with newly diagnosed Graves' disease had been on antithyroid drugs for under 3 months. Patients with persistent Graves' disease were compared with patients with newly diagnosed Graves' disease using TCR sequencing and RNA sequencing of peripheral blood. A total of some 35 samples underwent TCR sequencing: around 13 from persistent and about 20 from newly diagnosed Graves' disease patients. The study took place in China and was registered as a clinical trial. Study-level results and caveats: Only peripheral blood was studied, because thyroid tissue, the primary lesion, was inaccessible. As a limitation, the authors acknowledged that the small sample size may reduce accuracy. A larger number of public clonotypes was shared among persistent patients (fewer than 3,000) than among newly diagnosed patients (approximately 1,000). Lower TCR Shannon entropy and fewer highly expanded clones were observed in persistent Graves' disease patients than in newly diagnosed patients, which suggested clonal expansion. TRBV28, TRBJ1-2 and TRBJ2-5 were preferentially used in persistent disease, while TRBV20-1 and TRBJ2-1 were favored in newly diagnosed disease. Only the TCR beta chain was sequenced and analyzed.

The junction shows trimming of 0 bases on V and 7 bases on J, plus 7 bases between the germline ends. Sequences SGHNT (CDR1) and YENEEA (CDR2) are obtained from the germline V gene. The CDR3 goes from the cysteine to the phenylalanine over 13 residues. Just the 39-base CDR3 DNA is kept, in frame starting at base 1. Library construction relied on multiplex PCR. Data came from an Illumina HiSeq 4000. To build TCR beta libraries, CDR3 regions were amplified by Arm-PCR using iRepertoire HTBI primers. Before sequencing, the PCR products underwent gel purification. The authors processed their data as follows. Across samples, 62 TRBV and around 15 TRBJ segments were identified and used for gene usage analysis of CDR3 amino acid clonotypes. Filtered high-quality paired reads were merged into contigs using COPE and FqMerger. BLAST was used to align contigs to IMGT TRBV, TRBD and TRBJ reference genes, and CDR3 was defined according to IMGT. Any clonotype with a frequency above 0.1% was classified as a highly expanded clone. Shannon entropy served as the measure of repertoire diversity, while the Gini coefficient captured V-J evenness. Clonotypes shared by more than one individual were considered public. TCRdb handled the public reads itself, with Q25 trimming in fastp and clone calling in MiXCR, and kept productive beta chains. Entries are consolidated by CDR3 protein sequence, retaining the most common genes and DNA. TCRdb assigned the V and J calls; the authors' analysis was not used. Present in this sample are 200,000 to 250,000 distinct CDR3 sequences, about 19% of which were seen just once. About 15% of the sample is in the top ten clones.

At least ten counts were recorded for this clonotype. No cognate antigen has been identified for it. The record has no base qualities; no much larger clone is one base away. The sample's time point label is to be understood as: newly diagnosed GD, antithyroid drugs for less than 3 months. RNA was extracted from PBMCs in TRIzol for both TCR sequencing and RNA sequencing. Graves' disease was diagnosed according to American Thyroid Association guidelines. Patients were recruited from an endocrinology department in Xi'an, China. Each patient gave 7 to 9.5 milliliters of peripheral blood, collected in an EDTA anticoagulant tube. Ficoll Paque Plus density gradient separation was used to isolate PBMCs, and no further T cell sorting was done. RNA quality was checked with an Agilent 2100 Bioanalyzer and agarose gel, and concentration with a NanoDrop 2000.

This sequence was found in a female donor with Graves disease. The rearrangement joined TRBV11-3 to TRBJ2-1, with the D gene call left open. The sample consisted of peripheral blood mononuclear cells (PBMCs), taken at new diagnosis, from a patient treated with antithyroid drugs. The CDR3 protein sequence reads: CASSLDLRNEQFF. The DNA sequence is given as TGTGCCAGCAGCTTAGATCTCAGGAATGAGCAGTTCTTC.